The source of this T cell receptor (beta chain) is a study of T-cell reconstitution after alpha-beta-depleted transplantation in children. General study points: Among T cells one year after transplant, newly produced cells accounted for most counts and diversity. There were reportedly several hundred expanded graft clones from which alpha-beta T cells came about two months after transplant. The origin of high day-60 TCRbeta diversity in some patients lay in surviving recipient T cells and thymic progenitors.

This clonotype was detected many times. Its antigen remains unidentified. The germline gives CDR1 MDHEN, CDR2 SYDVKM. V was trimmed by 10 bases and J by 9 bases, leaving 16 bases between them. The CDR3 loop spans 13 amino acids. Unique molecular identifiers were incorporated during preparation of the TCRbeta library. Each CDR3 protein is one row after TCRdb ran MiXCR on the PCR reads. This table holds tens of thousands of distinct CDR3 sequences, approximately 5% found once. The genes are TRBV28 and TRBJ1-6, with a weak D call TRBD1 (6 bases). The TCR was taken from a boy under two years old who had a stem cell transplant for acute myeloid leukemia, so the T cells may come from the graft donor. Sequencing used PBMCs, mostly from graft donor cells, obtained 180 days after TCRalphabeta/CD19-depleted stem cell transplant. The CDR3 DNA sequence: TGTGCCATTACGACAGGTCTCGTTTCACCCCTCCACTTT. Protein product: CAITTGLVSPLHF.